This T cell receptor (beta chain) derives from a study of blood T cell repertoires in COVID-19. Turning to the study itself: Nucleic acid was either cDNA or gDNA, and it came from T cells, B-cell-depleted T cells, or PBMCs.

The table came from immunoSEQ multiplex PCR; TCRdb's copy has only in-frame clones and leaves some out. The sample consists of just under 50,000 clones, roughly 90% of them appearing once. Germline V CDR1 and CDR2: SEHNR, FQNEAQ (reference sequence). This CDR3 spans 13 amino acids. Unmatched junction bases numbered 9, after V lost 3 bases and J lost 15 bases. The V call is TRBV7-9, the J call TRBJ2-1, with 9 positions matching TRBD1. The receptor was derived from a human donor in a cohort sampled during active COVID-19. Material: peripheral blood. CDR3 in amino acids: CASSFEVGTGWFF. The DNA of the CDR3 is TGTGCCAGCAGCTTCGAGGTCGGGACAGGGTGGTTCTTC.